This T cell receptor beta chain was documented in a study of spatial heterogeneity in lung cancer. Study context: Averaged across combinations, each unique TCR and UMI pairing appeared more than ten times in raw reads, which were uncorrected. Study outcomes and limitations: Ubiquitous expanded tumor TCRs were observed in blood more at resection than follow-up.

Indicated time point: sample taken at primary tumor resection. The input material, whole RNA from tumor, nontumor lung or frozen PBMC, was sequenced unsorted. This clonotype was seen at least ten times. What it binds is unknown. A distinct unique molecular identifier was carried by each TCR cDNA molecule. TCRdb ran MiXCR on the 5' RACE reads and lists one entry per CDR3 protein. The sample yields some 25,000 distinct CDR3 sequences, about 4.7% seen once. With 0 bases removed from V and 4 bases from J, the gap between germline ends came to 15 bases. Looked up from germline, CDR1 is SGHNT and CDR2 is YYREEE (reference sequence). The CDR3 sequence is 16 residues long.

Sequenced material: PBMCs, taken at surgery. This clonotype originated in a male donor with early-stage non-small cell lung cancer. The rearrangement joins TRBV5-4 to TRBJ2-3; tentative D call: TRBD1 (6 bases). This CDR3 is CASSLGTASRADTQYF. The CDR3 DNA sequence: TGTGCCAGCAGCTTGGGGACAGCCTCGCGTGCAGATACGCAGTATTTT. Full variable domain (missing parts from reference TRBV5-4 and TRBJ2-3): ETGVTQSPTHLIKTRGQQVTLRCSSQSGHNTVSWYQQALGQGPQFIFQYYREEENGRGNFPPRFSGLQFPNYSSELNVNALELDDSALYLCASSLGTASRADTQYFGPGTRLTVL.